The entry below describes one TCR beta chain. This sample was taken from a study of cytomegalovirus exposure and HLA in healthy donors. Vbeta (60) and Jbeta (13) primers were used in the PCR. Sequenced by immunoSEQ multiplex PCR; TCRdb stores in-frame clones only, minus some. The data hold 60,000 to 70,000 clones, with more than 70% observed a single time. The V gene's germline CDR1 is MNHEY and CDR2 SVGAGI. The V gene lost 7 bases and the J gene lost 3 bases, with 16 bases spanning the gap. This CDR3 has 14 amino acids. This clonotype was sampled from a woman in her 40s in good health and CMV-seropositive. The V call is TRBV6-5, the J call TRBJ2-7, with a weak D call TRBD2 (7 bases). The sequenced sample consisted of PBMCs. The CDR3 nucleotides read TGTGCCAGCACCTTGGGGGGGCAGAACTACGAGCAGTACTTC. Translation: CASTLGGQNYEQYF.